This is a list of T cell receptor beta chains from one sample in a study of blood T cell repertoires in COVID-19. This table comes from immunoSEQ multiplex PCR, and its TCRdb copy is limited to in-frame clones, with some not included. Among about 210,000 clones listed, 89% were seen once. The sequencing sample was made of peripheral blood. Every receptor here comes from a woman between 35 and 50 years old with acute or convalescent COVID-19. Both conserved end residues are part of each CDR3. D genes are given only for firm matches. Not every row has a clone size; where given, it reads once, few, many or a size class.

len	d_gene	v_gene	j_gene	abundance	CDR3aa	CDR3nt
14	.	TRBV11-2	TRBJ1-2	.	CASSLNGAGYGYTF	TGTGCCAGCAGCTTAAATGGGGCAGGCTATGGCTACACCTTC
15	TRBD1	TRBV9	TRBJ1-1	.	CASSVGGQGIAEAFF	TGTGCCAGCAGCGTAGGAGGACAGGGTATCGCTGAAGCTTTCTTT
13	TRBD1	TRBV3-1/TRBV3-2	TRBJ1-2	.	CASSHRTGEGYTF	TGTGCCAGCAGCCACAGGACAGGGGAAGGCTACACCTTC
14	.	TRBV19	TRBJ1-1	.	CASSIGGLGTEAFF	TGTGCCAGTAGTATCGGGGGGCTGGGCACTGAAGCTTTCTTT
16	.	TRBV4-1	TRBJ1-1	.	CASSHPTVDRNTEAFF	TGCGCCAGCAGCCATCCCACCGTCGACAGGAACACTGAAGCTTTCTTT
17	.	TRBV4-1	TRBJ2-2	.	CASSQPFRHSNTGELFF	TGCGCCAGCAGCCAGCCCTTCAGGCATTCGAACACCGGGGAGCTGTTTTTT
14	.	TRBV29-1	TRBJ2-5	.	CSVEISGGGGTQYF	TGCAGCGTTGAAATCTCGGGAGGGGGCGGGACCCAGTACTTC
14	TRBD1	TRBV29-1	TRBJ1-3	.	CSYSSRGLGNTIYF	TGCAGCTACTCCAGCAGGGGGCTCGGAAACACCATATATTTT
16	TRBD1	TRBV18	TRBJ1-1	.	CASSPATGGVNTEAFF	TGTGCCAGCTCACCAGCAACAGGGGGAGTGAACACTGAAGCTTTCTTT
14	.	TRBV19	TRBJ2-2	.	CASSITGVTGELFF	TGTGCCAGTAGTATTACCGGGGTGACCGGGGAGCTGTTTTTT
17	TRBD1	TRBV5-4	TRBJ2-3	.	CASSYPLRQGRTDTQYF	TGTGCCAGCAGCTACCCACTCCGACAGGGCCGCACAGATACGCAGTATTTT
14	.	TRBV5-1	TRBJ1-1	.	CASSFRDTFTEAFF	TGCGCCAGCAGCTTCCGGGACACCTTCACTGAAGCTTTCTTT
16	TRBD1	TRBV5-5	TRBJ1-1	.	CASSTNHPRGITEAFF	TGTGCCAGCAGCACCAACCACCCCAGGGGGATAACTGAAGCTTTCTTT
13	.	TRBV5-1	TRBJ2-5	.	CASSLVPGETQYF	TGCGCCAGCAGCTTAGTCCCGGGGGAGACCCAGTACTTC
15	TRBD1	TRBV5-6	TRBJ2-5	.	CASRSGQGTLETQYF	TGTGCCAGCAGATCGGGACAGGGTACACTGGAGACCCAGTACTTC
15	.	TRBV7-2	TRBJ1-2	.	CASSLQGFSNYGYTF	TGTGCCAGCAGCTTACAGGGGTTCTCGAACTATGGCTACACCTTC
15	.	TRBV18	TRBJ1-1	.	CASFISGLTNTEAFF	TGTGCCAGCTTCATTTCCGGACTGACGAACACTGAAGCTTTCTTT
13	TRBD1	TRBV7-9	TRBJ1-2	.	CASSYSDRQGYTF	TGTGCCAGCAGCTACTCGGACAGGCAGGGCTACACCTTC
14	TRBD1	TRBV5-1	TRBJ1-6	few	CASSLGQGNSPLHF	TGCGCCAGCAGCTTGGGACAGGGGAATTCACCCCTCCACTTT
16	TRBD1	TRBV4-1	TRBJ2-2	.	CASTTGGAGFGGELFF	TGCGCCAGCACCACAGGGGGCGCTGGGTTTGGCGGGGAGCTGTTTTTT
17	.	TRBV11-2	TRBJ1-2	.	CASSSTRTVGTNYGYTF	TGTGCCAGCAGCTCCACGAGGACCGTCGGGACTAACTATGGCTACACCTTC
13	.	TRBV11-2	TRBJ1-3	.	CASSPGSGNTIYF	TGTGCCAGCAGCCCGGGGTCTGGAAACACCATATATTTT